This TCR beta chain was identified in a study of T cells in Graves' hyperthyroidism and ophthalmopathy. The hyperthyroidism patients had all been newly diagnosed, and their disease duration was under 2 months. Their ages ranged from 18 to 65 years. Not enrolled were patients with uncontrolled infection, other autoimmune disease, pregnancy or lactation. On this clonotype: Antigen unknown.

Using RNA transcripts as the source, TCR beta CDR3 regions were amplified. The study used the HTBI primer set for a first-round RT-PCR of the TCR CDR3. TCRdb re-called the multiplex PCR reads with MiXCR, one entry per CDR3 protein. The sample carries roughly 570,000 distinct CDR3 sequences, more than 15% recorded once. Study-wide points: A model of 13 V-J pairs discriminated ophthalmopathy from stable hyperthyroidism.

The sample consisted of blood. This receptor was obtained from a woman aged 25 to 39 with Graves' hyperthyroidism.

CDR3 protein: CASSDRDRGNYGYTF. CDR3 in DNA: TGTGCCAGCAGCGACCGGGACAGGGGGAACTATGGCTACACCTTC. V gene TRBV2 combines with J gene TRBJ1-2, with 11 nucleotides matching TRBD1. There are 15 residues in the CDR3. V was pared by 6 bases and J by 2 bases, with 5 bases of the junction left unmatched. Germline V gene sequence: CDR1 SNHLY, CDR2 FYNNEI.